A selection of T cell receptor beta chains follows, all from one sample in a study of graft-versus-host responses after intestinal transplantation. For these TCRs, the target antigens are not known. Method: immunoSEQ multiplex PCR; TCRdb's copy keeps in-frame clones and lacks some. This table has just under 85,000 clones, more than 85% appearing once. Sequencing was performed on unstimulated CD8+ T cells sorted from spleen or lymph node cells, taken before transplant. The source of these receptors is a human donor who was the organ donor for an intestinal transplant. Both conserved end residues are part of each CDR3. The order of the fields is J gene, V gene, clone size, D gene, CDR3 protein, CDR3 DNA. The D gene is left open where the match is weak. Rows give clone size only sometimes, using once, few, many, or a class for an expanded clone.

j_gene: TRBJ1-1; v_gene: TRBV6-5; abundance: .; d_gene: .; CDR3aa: CASSEGTLNTEAFF; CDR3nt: TGTGCCAGCAGTGAAGGCACCTTGAACACTGAAGCTTTCTTT
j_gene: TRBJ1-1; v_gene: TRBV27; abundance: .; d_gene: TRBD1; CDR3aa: CASSLSGQNIGTYTEAFF; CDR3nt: TGTGCCAGCAGTTTATCGGGACAGAATATCGGGACGTACACTGAAGCTTTCTTT
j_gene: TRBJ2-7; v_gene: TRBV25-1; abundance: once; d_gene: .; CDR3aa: CASSDPRAYEQYF; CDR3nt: TGTGCCAGCAGTGACCCCAGGGCCTACGAGCAGTACTTC
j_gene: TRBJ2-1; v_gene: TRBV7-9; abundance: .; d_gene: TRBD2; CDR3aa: CASSPTSGRQDEQFF; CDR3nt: TGTGCCAGCAGCCCAACTAGCGGGAGGCAGGATGAGCAGTTCTTC
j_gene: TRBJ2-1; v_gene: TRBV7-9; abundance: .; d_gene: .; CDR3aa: CASSPNREAYNEQFF; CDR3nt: TGTGCCAGCAGCCCTAACAGGGAGGCGTACAATGAGCAGTTCTTC
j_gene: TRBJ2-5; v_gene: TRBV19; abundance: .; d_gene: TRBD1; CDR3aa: CASTGQGHQETQYF; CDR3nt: TGTGCCAGTACCGGACAGGGTCACCAAGAGACCCAGTACTTC
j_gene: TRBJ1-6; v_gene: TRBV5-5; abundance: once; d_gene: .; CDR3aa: CASSFEGGDNSPLHF; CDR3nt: TGTGCCAGCAGCTTTGAAGGTGGAGATAATTCACCCCTCCACTTT
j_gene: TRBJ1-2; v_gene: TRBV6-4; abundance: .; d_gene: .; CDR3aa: CASSTPTSLDYGYTF; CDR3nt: TGTGCCAGCAGTACCCCCACGAGTCTGGACTATGGCTACACCTTC
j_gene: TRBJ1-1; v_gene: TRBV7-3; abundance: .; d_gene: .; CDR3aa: CASSLMQTPVRTEAFF; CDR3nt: TGTGCCAGCAGCTTGATGCAGACCCCAGTTCGAACTGAAGCTTTCTTT
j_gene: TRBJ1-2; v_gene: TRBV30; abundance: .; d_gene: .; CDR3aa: CAWSPLGQAIGYGYTF; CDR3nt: TGTGCCTGGAGTCCTCTAGGGCAAGCCATTGGCTATGGCTACACCTTC
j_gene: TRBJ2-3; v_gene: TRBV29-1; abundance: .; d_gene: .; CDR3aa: CSVDWLAVADTQYF; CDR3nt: TGCAGCGTTGATTGGCTTGCGGTAGCAGATACGCAGTATTTT
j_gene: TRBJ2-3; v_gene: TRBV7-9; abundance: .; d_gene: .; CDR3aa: CASSLRTDTQYF; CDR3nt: TGTGCCAGCAGCCTTAGGACAGATACGCAGTATTTT
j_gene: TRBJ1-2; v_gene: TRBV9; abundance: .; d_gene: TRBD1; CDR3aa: CASSVDLGQGTGYTF; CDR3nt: TGTGCCAGCAGCGTCGATTTAGGACAGGGGACTGGCTACACCTTC
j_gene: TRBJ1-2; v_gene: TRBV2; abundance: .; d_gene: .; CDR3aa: CASFIVTARYYGYTF; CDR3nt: TGTGCCAGCTTCATAGTGACGGCCCGCTACTATGGCTACACCTTC
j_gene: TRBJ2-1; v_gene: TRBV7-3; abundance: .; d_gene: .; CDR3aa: CASSLGVGDEQFF; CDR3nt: TGTGCCAGCAGCTTGGGCGTTGGCGATGAGCAGTTCTTC
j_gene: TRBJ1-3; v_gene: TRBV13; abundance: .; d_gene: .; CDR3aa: CASSPRASGNTIYF; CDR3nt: TGTGCCAGCAGCCCCCGCGCGAGCGGAAACACCATATATTTT
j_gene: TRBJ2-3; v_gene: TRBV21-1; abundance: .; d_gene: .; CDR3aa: CAGLVTQYF; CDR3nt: TGTGCTGGCCTAGTTACGCAGTATTTT
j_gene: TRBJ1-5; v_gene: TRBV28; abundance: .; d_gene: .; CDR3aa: CASKTEGYQPQHF; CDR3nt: TGTGCCAGCAAAACGGAGGGTTATCAGCCCCAGCATTTT
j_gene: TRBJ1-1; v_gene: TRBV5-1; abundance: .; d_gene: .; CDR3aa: CASSLDGVNTEAFF; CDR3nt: TGCGCCAGCAGCTTGGATGGGGTGAACACTGAAGCTTTCTTT
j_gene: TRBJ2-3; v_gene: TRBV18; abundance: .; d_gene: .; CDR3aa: CASSPRSSWNQPDTQYF; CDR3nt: TGTGCCAGCTCACCAAGGTCCTCTTGGAACCAACCAGATACGCAGTATTTT
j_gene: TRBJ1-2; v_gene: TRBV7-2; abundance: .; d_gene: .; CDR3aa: CASSLGPTTNYGYTF; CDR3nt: TGTGCCAGCAGCTTGGGGCCCACGACTAACTATGGCTACACCTTC
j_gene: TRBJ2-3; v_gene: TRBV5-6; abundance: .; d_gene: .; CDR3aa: CASSLLTDTQYF; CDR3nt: TGTGCCAGCAGCTTGTTAACAGATACGCAGTATTTT
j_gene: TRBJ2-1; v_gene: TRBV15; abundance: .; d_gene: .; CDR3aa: CATSPISINEQFF; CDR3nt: TGTGCCACCAGCCCTATCTCGATCAATGAGCAGTTCTTC
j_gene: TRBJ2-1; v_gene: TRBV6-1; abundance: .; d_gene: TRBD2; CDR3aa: CASSELAGPSVAYNEQFF; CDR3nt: TGTGCCAGCAGCGAACTAGCGGGGCCTTCGGTGGCCTACAATGAGCAGTTCTTC
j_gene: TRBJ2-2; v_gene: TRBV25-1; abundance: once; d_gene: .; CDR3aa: CASSGSDYANTGELFF; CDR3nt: TGTGCCAGCAGTGGATCGGACTACGCGAACACCGGGGAGCTGTTTTTT
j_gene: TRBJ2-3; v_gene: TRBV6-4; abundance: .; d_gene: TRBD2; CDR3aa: CASSRTSGGRTDTQYF; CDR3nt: TGTGCCAGCAGCCGGACTAGCGGGGGCCGCACAGATACGCAGTATTTT
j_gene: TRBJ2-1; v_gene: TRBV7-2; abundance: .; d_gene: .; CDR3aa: CASSLGGFYNEQFF; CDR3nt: TGTGCCAGCAGCTTAGGGGGGTTTTACAATGAGCAGTTCTTC
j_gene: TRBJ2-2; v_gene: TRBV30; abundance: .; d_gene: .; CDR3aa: CARQGHTGELFF; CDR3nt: TGTGCCCGGCAGGGACACACCGGGGAGCTGTTTTTT
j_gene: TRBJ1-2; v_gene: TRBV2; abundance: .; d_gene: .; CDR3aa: CASSEEPQGGYGYTF; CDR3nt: TGTGCCAGCAGTGAAGAACCACAGGGAGGGTATGGCTACACCTTC
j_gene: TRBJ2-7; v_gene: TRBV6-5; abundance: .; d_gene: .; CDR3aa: CASSYLQGSYEQYF; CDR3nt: TGTGCCAGCAGTTACCTCCAGGGGTCCTACGAGCAGTACTTC
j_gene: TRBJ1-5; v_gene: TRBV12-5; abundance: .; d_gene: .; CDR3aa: CASGPGENQPQHF; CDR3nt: TGTGCTAGTGGTCCAGGGGAGAATCAGCCCCAGCATTTT
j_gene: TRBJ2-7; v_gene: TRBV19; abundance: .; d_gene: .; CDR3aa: CASSMAGSYEQYF; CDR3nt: TGTGCCAGTAGTATGGCAGGCTCCTACGAGCAGTACTTC
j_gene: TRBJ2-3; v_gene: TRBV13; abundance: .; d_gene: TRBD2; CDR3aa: CASSSLTSGNTDTQYF; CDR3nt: TGTGCCAGCAGCTCCCTCACTAGCGGAAACACAGATACGCAGTATTTT
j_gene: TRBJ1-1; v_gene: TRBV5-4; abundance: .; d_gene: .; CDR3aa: CASSLWGREAFF; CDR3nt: TGTGCCAGCAGCTTGTGGGGGAGAGAAGCTTTCTTT
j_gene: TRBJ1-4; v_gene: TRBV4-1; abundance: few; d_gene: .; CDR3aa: CASSHQGGNEKLFF; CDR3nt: TGCGCCAGCAGCCACCAGGGTGGTAATGAAAAACTGTTTTTT
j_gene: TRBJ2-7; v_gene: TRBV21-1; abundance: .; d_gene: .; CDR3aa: CASQHKRDHYYEQYF; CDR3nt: TGTGCCAGCCAGCACAAGAGGGACCACTACTACGAGCAGTACTTC
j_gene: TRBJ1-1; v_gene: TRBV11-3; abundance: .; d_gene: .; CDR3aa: CASSLAELNTEAFF; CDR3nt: TGTGCCAGCAGCTTAGCTGAGTTAAACACTGAAGCTTTCTTT
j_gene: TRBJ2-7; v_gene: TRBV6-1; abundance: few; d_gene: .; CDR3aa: CASSQPSLYEQYF; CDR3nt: TGTGCCAGCAGCCAACCCTCCCTCTACGAGCAGTACTTC
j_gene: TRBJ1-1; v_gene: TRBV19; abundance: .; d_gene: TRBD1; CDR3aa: CASSMKGGDTEAFF; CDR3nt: TGTGCCAGTAGTATGAAAGGGGGCGACACTGAAGCTTTCTTT
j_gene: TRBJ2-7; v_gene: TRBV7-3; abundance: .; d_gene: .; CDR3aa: CASSLWQGVTYEQYF; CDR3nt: TGTGCCAGCAGCCTGTGGCAGGGAGTGACCTACGAGCAGTACTTC
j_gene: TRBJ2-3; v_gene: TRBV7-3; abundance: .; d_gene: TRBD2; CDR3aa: CASSLAGDTDTQYF; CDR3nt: TGTGCCAGCAGCCTAGCGGGCGACACAGATACGCAGTATTTT
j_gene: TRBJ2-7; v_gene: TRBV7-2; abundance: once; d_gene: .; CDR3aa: CASSRRQGSYEQYF; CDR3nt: TGTGCCAGCAGCCGCAGGCAGGGGTCCTACGAGCAGTACTTC
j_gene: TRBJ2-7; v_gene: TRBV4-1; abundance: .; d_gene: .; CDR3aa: CASSQDPTPYEQYF; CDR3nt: TGCGCCAGCAGCCAAGATCCTACTCCCTACGAGCAGTACTTC
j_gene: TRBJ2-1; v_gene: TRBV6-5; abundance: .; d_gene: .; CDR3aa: CASNDPNSHPVEQFF; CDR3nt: TGTGCCAGCAACGACCCCAACAGCCACCCCGTTGAGCAGTTCTTC
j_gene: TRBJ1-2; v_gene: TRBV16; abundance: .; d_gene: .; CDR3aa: CASSQTGAYGYTF; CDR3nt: TGTGCCAGCAGCCAAACGGGGGCCTATGGCTACACCTTC
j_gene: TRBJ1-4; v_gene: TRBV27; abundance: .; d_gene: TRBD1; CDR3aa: CASSDRQGLNEKLFF; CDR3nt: TGTGCCAGCAGTGACCGACAGGGACTTAATGAAAAACTGTTTTTT
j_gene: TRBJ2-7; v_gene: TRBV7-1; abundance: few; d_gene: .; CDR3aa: CASSLVTRYPYEQYF; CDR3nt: TGTGCCAGCAGCTTAGTGACTAGGTACCCCTACGAGCAGTACTTC
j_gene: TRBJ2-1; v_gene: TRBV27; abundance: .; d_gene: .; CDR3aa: CASSPGTLYNEQFF; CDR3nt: TGTGCCAGCAGTCCCGGGACCTTATACAATGAGCAGTTCTTC
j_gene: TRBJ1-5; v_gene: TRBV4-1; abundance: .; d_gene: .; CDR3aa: CASSHPGSTGGNQPQHF; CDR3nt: TGCGCCAGCAGCCATCCGGGATCTACGGGGGGCAATCAGCCCCAGCATTTT
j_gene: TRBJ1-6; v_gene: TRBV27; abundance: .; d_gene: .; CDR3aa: CASSLYGTGRNSPLHF; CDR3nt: TGTGCCAGCAGTTTATACGGAACAGGGAGGAATTCACCCCTCCACTTT
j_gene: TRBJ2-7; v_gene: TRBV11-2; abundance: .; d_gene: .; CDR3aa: CASSLGELAGAYEQYF; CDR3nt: TGTGCCAGCAGCTTAGGGGAACTAGCTGGAGCCTACGAGCAGTACTTC
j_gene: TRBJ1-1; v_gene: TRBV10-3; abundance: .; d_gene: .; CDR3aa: CAIRVEASTEAFF; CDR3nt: TGTGCCATCAGGGTGGAGGCGAGCACTGAAGCTTTCTTT
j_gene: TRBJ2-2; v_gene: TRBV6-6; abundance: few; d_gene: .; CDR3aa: CASSYLSLWTGELFF; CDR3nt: TGTGCCAGCAGTTACCTATCTTTATGGACCGGGGAGCTGTTTTTT
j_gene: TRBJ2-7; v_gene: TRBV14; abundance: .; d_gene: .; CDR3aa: CASSHPLNPNEQYF; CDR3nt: TGTGCCAGCAGCCACCCACTTAATCCCAACGAGCAGTACTTC
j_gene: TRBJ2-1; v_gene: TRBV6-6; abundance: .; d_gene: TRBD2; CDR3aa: CASASGMSSYNEQFF; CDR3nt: TGTGCCAGCGCTAGCGGCATGAGCTCCTACAATGAGCAGTTCTTC
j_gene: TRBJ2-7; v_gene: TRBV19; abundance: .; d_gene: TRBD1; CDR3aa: CASSARDRGPYEQYF; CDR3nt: TGTGCCAGTAGTGCACGGGACAGGGGGCCCTACGAGCAGTACTTC
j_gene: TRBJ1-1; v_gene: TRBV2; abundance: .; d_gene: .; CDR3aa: CASIGGPRTEAFF; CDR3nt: TGTGCCAGCATTGGGGGGCCGAGGACTGAAGCTTTCTTT
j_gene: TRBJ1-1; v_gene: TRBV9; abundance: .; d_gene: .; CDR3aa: CASSVESVNTEAFF; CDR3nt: TGTGCCAGCAGCGTAGAGTCGGTGAACACTGAAGCTTTCTTT
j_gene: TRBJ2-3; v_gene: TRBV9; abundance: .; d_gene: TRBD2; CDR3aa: CASSVGGRTDTQYF; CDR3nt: TGTGCCAGCAGCGTAGGCGGGAGGACAGATACGCAGTATTTT
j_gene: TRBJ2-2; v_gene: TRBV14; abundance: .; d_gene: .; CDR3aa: CASSHPPHSNTGELFF; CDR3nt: TGTGCCAGCAGCCATCCCCCGCACAGCAACACCGGGGAGCTGTTTTTT